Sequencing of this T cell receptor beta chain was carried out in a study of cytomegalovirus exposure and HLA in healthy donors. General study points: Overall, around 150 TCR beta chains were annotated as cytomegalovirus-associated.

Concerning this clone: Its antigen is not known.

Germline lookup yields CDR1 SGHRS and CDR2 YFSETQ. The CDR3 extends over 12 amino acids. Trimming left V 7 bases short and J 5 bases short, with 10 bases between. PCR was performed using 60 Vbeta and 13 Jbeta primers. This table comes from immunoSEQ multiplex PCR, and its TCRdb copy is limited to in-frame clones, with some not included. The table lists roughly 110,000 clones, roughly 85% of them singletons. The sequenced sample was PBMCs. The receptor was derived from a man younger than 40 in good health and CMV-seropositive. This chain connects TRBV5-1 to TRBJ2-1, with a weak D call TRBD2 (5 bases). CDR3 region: CASRGGDNEQFF. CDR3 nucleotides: TGCGCCAGCCGAGGAGGAGACAATGAGCAGTTCTTC.